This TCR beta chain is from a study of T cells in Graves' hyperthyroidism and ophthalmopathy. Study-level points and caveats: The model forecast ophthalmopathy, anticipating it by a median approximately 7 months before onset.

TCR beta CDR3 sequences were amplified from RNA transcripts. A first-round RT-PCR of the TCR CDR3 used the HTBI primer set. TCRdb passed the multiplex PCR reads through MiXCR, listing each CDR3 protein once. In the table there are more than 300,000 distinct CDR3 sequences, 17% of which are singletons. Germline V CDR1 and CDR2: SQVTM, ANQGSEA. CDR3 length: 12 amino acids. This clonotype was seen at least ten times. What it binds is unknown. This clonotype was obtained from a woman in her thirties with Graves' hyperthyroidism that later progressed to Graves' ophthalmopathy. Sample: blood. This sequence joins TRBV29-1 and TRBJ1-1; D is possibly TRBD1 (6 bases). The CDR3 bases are TGCAGTGGACAGACACTGAACACTGAAGCTTTCTTT. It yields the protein CSGQTLNTEAFF.